Shown below are 13 T cell receptor beta chains from a single sample sequenced in a study. TCRdb analysed the 5' RACE reads with MiXCR anew, one entry per CDR3 protein. The sample records 10,000 to 15,000 distinct CDR3 sequences, 20% to 30% being singletons. Sequenced material: naive CD4+ T cells sorted from blood. Subset: naive CD4+ T cells, CD4+CD45RA+CD25-. The receptors shown here come from a female donor with breast cancer.

On this clonotype: A read error may be the cause here, since a much bigger clone is one base away. V and J are TRBV20-1 and TRBJ2-3, with D perhaps TRBD2 (5 bases). Trimming removed 0 bases at V and 4 bases at J, with 14 bases between. The length of the CDR3 is 15 residues. Germline V CDR1 and CDR2: DFQATT, SNEGSKA (reference sequence). DNA for the CDR3: TGCAGTGCTAGAGATTTAGTGGGAGTCGCAGATACGCAGTATTTT. Its protein is CSARDLVGVADTQYF.

The rearrangement uses TRBV5-1 and TRBJ2-5, with 7 bases matching TRBD2. Trimming took 3 bases from V and 5 from J; bases not matched to a gene: 7. The CDR3 is made up of 14 amino acids. CDR1 SGHRS and CDR2 YFSETQ come from the germline V gene. The DNA of the CDR3 is TGCGCCAGCAGCTGGCGGGCCGGGGGGGAGACCCAGTACTTC. Its protein is CASSWRAGGETQYF.

There are a few counts of this clonotype. The V and J genes are TRBV5-1 and TRBJ2-6; D gene unclear. Between the trimmed V and J ends, which lost 3 bases and 0 bases, there was a span of 4 bases. Germline loops: CDR1 SGHRS, CDR2 YFSETQ. This CDR3 comprises 14 residues. CDR3 in amino acids: CASSWDSGANVLTF. The CDR3, as DNA: TGCGCCAGCAGCTGGGACTCTGGGGCCAACGTCCTGACTTTC.

By its share, this clonotype is medium-sized. The gene calls are TRBV6-5 and TRBJ1-2; D is perhaps TRBD1 (6 bases). The CDR3 loop spans 13 amino acids. The ends were cut back, 7 bases at V and 3 bases at J, with 12 bases in the middle. Germline V gives CDR1 MNHEY, CDR2 SVGAGI. CDR3 DNA: TGTGCCAGCACACCTTACAGGGACTATGGCTACACCTTC. It yields the protein CASTPYRDYGYTF.

The table lists this clonotype with many counts. The rearrangement links TRBV5-8 to TRBJ1-2; D gene unclear. V gave up 0 bases and J gave up 3 bases, with 6 bases separating them. CDR1 is SGHTS and CDR2 is YDEGEE in the germline V gene. CDR3 size: 13 residues. CDR3 residues: CASSLEADYGYTF. Here the CDR3 DNA reads TGTGCCAGCAGCTTGGAGGCGGACTATGGCTACACCTTC.

This clonotype was detected many times. V usage is TRBV6-1 and J usage is TRBJ2-3; unclear D gene. CDR1 MNHNS and CDR2 SASEGT come from the germline V gene. Between the trimmed V and J ends, which lost 5 bases and 2 bases, there was a span of 8 bases. The CDR3 sequence is 13 residues long. CDR3 protein: CASSKVNTDTQYF. The CDR3, as DNA: TGTGCCAGCAGTAAGGTGAACACAGATACGCAGTATTTT.

This clonotype was detected many times. The rearrangement joins TRBV7-3 to TRBJ2-3; 8 bases line up with TRBD1. V gave up 4 bases and J gave up 4 bases; unmatched junction bases: 1. Germline CDR1 and CDR2: SGHTA and FQGTGA. CDR3 length: 13 amino acids. The CDR3: CASSSTGADTQYF. CDR3 coding DNA: TGTGCCAGCAGCTCGACAGGGGCAGATACGCAGTATTTT.

With respect to this clonotype: Compared with germline, one end of the junction differs, possibly owing to a read error. The chain has TRBV7-8 and TRBJ2-1; D is possibly TRBD2 (6 bases). The CDR3 runs 17 residues. CDR1 is SGHVS and CDR2 is FQNEAQ in the germline V gene. The CDR3 is CASSSVDSGSSYNEQFF. The CDR3 region has the DNA TGCGCCAGCAGCTCCGTCGATAGCGGAAGCTCCTACAATGAGCAGTTCTTC.

This clonotype showed up many times. The chain couples TRBV30 to TRBJ2-1; 8 positions match TRBD2. CDR1 is GTSNPN, CDR2 SVGIG, per germline (reference sequence). The CDR3 totals 14 residues. V gave up 2 bases and J gave up 6 bases; unmatched junction bases: 6. In DNA form, the CDR3 reads TGTGCCTGGAGTAGGCGGGAGGTTCGCAATGAGCAGTTCTTC. Its protein is CAWSRREVRNEQFF.

About this clonotype itself: A much larger clone differs by one base, so this may be a read error. The CDR3 does not close with the conserved phenylalanine or tryptophan, likely indicating a read error. J is TRBJ2-2 and V is TRBV18, with 7 bases fitting TRBD1. The CDR3 sequence is 16 residues long. V dropped 3 bases and J dropped 0; count of bases not matched to a gene: 4. In germline, CDR1 is KGHSH, CDR2 LQKENI. The CDR3 nucleotides are TGTGCCAGCTCACCGGCAGGGGGATCGAACACCGGGGAGCTGTTTATT. Residues: CASSPAGGSNTGELFI.

This clonotype was counted between two and nine times. A much larger clone sits a single nucleotide away, making a read error possible. The chain combines TRBV9 with TRBJ2-3; D is uncertain. Germline V gene lookup returns CDR1 SGDLS and CDR2 YYNGEE. CDR3 length equals 14 residues. V lost 0 bases and J lost 0, with 5 bases in between. The CDR3, as DNA: TGTGCCAGCAGCGTAGACCTTAGCACAGATACGCAGTATTTT. It specifies CASSVDLSTDTQYF. Supplemented by reference TRBV9 and TRBJ2-3, the full variable domain reads DSGVTQTPKHLITATGQRVTLRCSPRSGDLSVYWYQQSLDQGLQFLIQYYNGEERAKGNILERFSAQQFPDLHSELNLSSLELGDSALYFCASSVDLSTDTQYFGPGTRLTVL.

Turning to this clonotype: A much bigger clone sits one base away, suggesting this may be a read error. The chain has TRBV3-1 and TRBJ2-1; no clear D gene. Germline CDR1 reads LGHDT; CDR2 reads YNNKEL (reference sequence). The CDR3 spans 12 residues. Trimming removed 4 bases at V and 5 bases at J, with 6 bases between. Here the CDR3 DNA reads TGTGCCAGCAGCCGAGGAGACAATGAGCAGTTCTTC. Its protein product is CASSRGDNEQFF.

Judged by abundance, this clonotype is medium-sized. The chain couples TRBV7-9 to TRBJ2-5, with 8 bases matching TRBD1. The germline gives CDR1 SEHNR, CDR2 FQNEAQ (reference sequence). This CDR3 contains 15 residues. Losses at the gene ends were 4 bases for V and 5 bases for J; bases not matched to a gene: 9. In DNA, the CDR3 is TGTGCCAGCAGCTCTCAGGGGGCCCCCTCGGAGACCCAGTACTTC. It encodes CASSSQGAPSETQYF. The full variable domain, its missing parts supplied by reference TRBV7-9 and TRBJ2-5, is DTGVSQNPRHKITKRGQNVTFRCDPISEHNRLYWYRQTLGQGPEFLTYFQNEAQLEKSRLLSDRFSAERPKGSFSTLEIQRTEQGDSAMYLCASSSQGAPSETQYFGPGTRLLVL.